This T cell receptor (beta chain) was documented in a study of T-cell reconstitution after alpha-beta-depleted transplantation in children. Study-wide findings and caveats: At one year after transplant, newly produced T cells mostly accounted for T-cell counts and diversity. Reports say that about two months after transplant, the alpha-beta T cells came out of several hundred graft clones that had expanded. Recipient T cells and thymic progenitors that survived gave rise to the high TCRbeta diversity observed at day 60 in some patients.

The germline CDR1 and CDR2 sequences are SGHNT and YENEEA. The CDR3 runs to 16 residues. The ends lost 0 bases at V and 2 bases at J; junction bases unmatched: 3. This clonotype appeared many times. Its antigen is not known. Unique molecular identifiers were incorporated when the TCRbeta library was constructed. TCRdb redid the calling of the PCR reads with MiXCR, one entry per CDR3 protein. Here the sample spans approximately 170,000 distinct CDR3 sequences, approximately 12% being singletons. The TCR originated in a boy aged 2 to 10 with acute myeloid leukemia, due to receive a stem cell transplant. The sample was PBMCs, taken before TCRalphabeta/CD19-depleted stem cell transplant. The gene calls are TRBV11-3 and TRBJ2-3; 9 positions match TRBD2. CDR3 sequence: CASSLDGGRATDTQYF. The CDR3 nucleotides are TGTGCCAGCAGCTTAGACGGCGGGAGGGCCACAGATACGCAGTATTTT.